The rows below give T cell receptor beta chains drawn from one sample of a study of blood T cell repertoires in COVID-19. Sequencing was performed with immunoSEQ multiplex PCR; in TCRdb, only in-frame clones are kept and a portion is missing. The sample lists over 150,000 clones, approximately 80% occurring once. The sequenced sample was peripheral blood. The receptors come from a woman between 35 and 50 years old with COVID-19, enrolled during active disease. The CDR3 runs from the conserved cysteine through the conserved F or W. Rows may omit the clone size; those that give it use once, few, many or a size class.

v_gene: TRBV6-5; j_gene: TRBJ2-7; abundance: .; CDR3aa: CASGGSGRVTYEQYF
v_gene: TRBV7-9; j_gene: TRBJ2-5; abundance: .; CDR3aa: CASSLLGTPQDF
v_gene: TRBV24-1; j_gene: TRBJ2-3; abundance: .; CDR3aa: CATSDPKGGAHRRSTDTQYF
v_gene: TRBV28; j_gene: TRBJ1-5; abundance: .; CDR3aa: CASILQGKKNQPQHF
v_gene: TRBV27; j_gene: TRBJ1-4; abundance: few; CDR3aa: CARPDTRGEKLFF
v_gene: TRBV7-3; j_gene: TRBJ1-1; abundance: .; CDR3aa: CASSLTSGTGGRNTEAFF
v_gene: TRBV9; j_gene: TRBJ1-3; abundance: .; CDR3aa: CASSVAPRTGASGNTIYF
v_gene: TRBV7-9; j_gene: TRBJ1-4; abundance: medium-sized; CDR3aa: CASSGSTQSSTNEKLFF
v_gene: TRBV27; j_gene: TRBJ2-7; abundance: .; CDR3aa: CASSDRGPYEQYF
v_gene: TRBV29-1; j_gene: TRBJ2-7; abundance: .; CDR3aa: CSVVAGAYAYEQYF
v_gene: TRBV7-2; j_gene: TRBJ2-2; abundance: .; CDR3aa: CASSPRTRTANTGELFF
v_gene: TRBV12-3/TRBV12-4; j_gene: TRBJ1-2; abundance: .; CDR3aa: CASSRTGGYTF
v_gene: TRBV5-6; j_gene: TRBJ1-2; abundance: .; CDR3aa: CASSFSRGSVYGYTF
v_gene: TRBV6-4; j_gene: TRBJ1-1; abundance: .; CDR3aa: CASSVSSGTGTAHEAFF
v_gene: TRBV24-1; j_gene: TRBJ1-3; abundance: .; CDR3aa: CATSDSDTRSGNTIYF
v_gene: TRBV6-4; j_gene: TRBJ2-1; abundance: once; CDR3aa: CASSMEVLGEQFF
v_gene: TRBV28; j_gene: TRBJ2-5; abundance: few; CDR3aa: CASSQDRGQETQYF
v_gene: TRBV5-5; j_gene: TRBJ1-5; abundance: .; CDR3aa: CASSTGSGGPQHF
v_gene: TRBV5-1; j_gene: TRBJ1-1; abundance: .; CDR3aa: CASSLSGTGSTEAFF
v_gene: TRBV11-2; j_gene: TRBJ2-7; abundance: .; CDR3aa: CASSPPRGEQYF
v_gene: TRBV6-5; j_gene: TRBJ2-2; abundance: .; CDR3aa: CASSSAGGLIGELFF
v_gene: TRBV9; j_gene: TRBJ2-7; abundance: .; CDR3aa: CASTPGGSSSSYEQYF
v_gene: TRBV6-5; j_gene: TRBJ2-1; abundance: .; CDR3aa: CASRKTDYNEQFF
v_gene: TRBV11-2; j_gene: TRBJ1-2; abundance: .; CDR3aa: CASSEWTGINYGYTF
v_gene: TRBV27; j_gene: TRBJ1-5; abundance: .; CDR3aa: CASSIHSNQPQHF
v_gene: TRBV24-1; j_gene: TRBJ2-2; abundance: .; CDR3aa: CATSEPGQTHTGELFF
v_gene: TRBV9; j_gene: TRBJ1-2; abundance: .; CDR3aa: CASNVGGETGGYTF
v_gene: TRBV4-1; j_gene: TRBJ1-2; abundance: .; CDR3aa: CASSPSPGQLSYGYTF